This record looks at one T cell receptor beta chain sequence and its context. This entry comes from a study of cytotoxic CD8 clonotypes in ibrutinib-treated CLL. About the research overall: The response samples were taken once patients had been treated for a median of roughly 12 months, range 6 to 36.

The V gene's germline CDR1 is MNHEY and CDR2 SMNVEV (reference sequence). Trimming at V came to 2 bases and at J to 6 bases, leaving 9 bases not matched to a gene. This CDR3 has 15 residues. Libraries were prepared by immunoSEQ multiplex PCR; TCRdb keeps only in-frame clonotypes and omits some of them. The sample includes roughly 250,000 clones, 60% to 75% of them seen just once. The chain has TRBV27 and TRBJ2-5; 7 positions match TRBD1. The origin of this receptor is a human donor with chronic lymphocytic leukemia. Here the sequenced sample was PBMCs, taken after 24 months of ibrutinib treatment. The chain's CDR3 is CASSLADRVDKTQYF. CDR3 DNA sequence: TGTGCCAGCAGTTTAGCTGACAGGGTAGATAAGACCCAGTACTTC.